This is a list of T cell receptor beta chains from one sample in a study of blood T cell repertoires in COVID-19. Here immunoSEQ multiplex PCR was the method, and the copy in TCRdb shows in-frame clones only, minus some. The sample has under 140,000 clones; 88% are singletons. Source material: peripheral blood. Source of these receptors: a woman between 45 and 65 years old with acute or convalescent COVID-19. CDR3s include the opening cysteine and the closing phenylalanine or tryptophan. The D gene is left open where the match is weak. For some rows the clone size is stated as once, few or many, or as a class when expanded; others skip it.

clone size	D gene	V gene	J gene	CDR3 protein	CDR3 DNA
-	TRBD1	TRBV6-6	TRBJ1-2	CASSSTRGSAGSGYTF	TGTGCCAGCAGTTCGACCAGGGGGTCGGCCGGTAGCGGCTACACCTTC
-	TRBD2	TRBV11-3	TRBJ2-3	CASSPRGADTQYF	TGTGCCAGCAGCCCCCGGGGGGCAGATACGCAGTATTTT
-	-	TRBV24-1	TRBJ2-7	CATSDPPDSSYEQYF	TGTGCCACCAGTGATCCACCGGACAGTTCCTACGAGCAGTACTTC
-	-	TRBV7-2	TRBJ1-1	CASSPGNRGTEAFF	TGTGCCAGCAGCCCGGGGAACCGGGGCACTGAAGCTTTCTTT
-	-	TRBV23-1	TRBJ2-3	CASSPPGLTTDTQYF	TGCGCCAGCAGTCCCCCGGGACTTACCACAGATACGCAGTATTTT
once	-	TRBV28	TRBJ2-3	CASSLIGGAGDTQYF	TGTGCCAGCAGTTTAATTGGGGGGGCGGGAGATACGCAGTATTTT
-	-	TRBV18	TRBJ2-7	CASSPPRQADYEQYF	TGTGCCAGCTCACCACCCCGACAGGCGGACTACGAGCAGTACTTC
-	-	TRBV2	TRBJ2-3	CASSEVRRSADTQYF	TGTGCCAGCAGTGAAGTTCGGCGGAGTGCAGATACGCAGTATTTT
-	TRBD1	TRBV15	TRBJ1-1	CATSRDLGQGVTEAFF	TGTGCCACCAGCAGAGATTTAGGCCAGGGGGTCACTGAAGCTTTCTTT
-	-	TRBV28	TRBJ1-4	CASSVSGSPGTPGIF	TGTGCCAGCAGCGTTTCCGGGAGTCCCGGGACTCCCGGTATTTTT
-	-	TRBV12-3/TRBV12-4	TRBJ1-2	CASSSGTTSKITF	TGTGCCAGCAGTTCCGGGACAACCTCCAAGATCACCTTC
-	TRBD2	TRBV5-1	TRBJ2-7	CASSHGGANEQYF	TGCGCCAGCAGCCACGGGGGGGCGAACGAGCAGTACTTC
-	TRBD2	TRBV24-1	TRBJ2-3	CATSDLQREGRRDTQYF	TGTGCCACCAGTGATTTGCAGCGGGAGGGGAGGAGAGATACGCAGTATTTT
few	-	TRBV29-1	TRBJ1-2	CSVHLPGKNYGYTF	TGCAGCGTACATCTCCCAGGGAAGAACTATGGCTACACCTTC
-	-	TRBV3-1/TRBV3-2	TRBJ2-7	CASSQERGVYEQYF	TGTGCCAGCAGCCAAGAACGGGGTGTCTACGAGCAGTACTTC